A selection of T cell receptor beta chains follows, all from one sample in a study of graft-versus-host responses after intestinal transplantation. Method: immunoSEQ multiplex PCR; TCRdb's copy keeps in-frame clones and lacks some. This sample has 8,000 to 11,000 clones; roughly a third occur once, and the top ten carry 10% to 15%. Specimen: alloreactive CD8+ T cells from a mixed lymphocyte reaction culture, collected before intestinal transplant. These receptors all stem from a human patient who received an intestinal transplant. Both conserved end residues are part of each CDR3. A D gene is named only where the DNA matches it firmly. Only part of the rows carry a size: once, few, many, or a class if the clone is expanded.

-	TRBV21-1	-	14	TRBJ1-2	TGTGCCAGCAGCAAAAACCGGGACAGGGGTGGCTACACCTTC	CASSKNRDRGGYTF
-	TRBV29-1	TRBD1	14	TRBJ2-3	TGCAGCGTTGGTCCGACAGGGGGAACAGATACGCAGTATTTT	CSVGPTGGTDTQYF
-	TRBV4-1	-	14	TRBJ1-2	TGCGCCAGCAGCCAAGTAGGGAGGGTCCAGGGCTACACCTTC	CASSQVGRVQGYTF
-	TRBV6-5	TRBD1	14	TRBJ2-7	TGTGCCAGCAGTTACCGGACAGGGGGCGCCGAGCAGTACTTC	CASSYRTGGAEQYF
few	TRBV14	TRBD1	16	TRBJ1-5	TGTGCCAGCAGCCTGACAGGGGATAATAACAATCAGCCCCAGCATTTT	CASSLTGDNNNQPQHF
few	TRBV30	-	13	TRBJ2-4	TGTGCCTGGTCCACCGGGGCCAAAAACATTCAGTACTTC	CAWSTGAKNIQYF
-	TRBV6-5	-	13	TRBJ2-1	TGTGCCAGCTGCCAGAATACCTACAATGAGCAGTTCTTC	CASCQNTYNEQFF
-	TRBV6-5	TRBD1	15	TRBJ2-5	TGTGCCAGCAGCCCCGGGACAGGGGCCCAAGAGACCCAGTACTTC	CASSPGTGAQETQYF
few	TRBV7-6	-	14	TRBJ2-7	TGTGCCAGCAGCTTGCAGGGACTCACCTACGAGCAGTACTTC	CASSLQGLTYEQYF
few	TRBV4-1	TRBD2	15	TRBJ2-1	TGCGCCAGCAGCCACCGGACTAGCGGGAGGGATGAGCAGTTCTTC	CASSHRTSGRDEQFF
-	TRBV11-2	TRBD1	14	TRBJ2-7	TGTGCCAGCAGCTTGACGGGACAGTACTACGAGCAGTACTTC	CASSLTGQYYEQYF
-	TRBV15	TRBD2	15	TRBJ2-5	TGTGCCACCAGCTCTAGCGGGGGGGCCGGGGAGACCCAGTACTTC	CATSSSGGAGETQYF
-	TRBV10-3	TRBD2	17	TRBJ2-7	TGTGCCATCAGTGAGACGACCGTACTAGCGGGGGACTACGAGCAGTACTTC	CAISETTVLAGDYEQYF
-	TRBV7-6	-	18	TRBJ2-7	TGTGCCAGCACCCCCTCCTTGGAGCAGGGATACAGCTCCTACGAGCAGTACTTC	CASTPSLEQGYSSYEQYF
-	TRBV9	TRBD1	15	TRBJ2-1	TGTGCCAGCAGCGTAGAGGCTGGGACAGGCAATGAGCAGTTCTTC	CASSVEAGTGNEQFF
medium-sized	TRBV7-9	-	13	TRBJ2-7	TGTGCCAGCAGCTCCAGGGCGTCCTACGAGCAGTACTTC	CASSSRASYEQYF
-	TRBV5-1	-	13	TRBJ2-7	TGCGCCAGCAGCTTGGGTATATCCTACGAGCAGTACTTC	CASSLGISYEQYF
-	TRBV4-1	-	15	TRBJ2-7	TGCGCCAGCAGCCAAGACAGGGGCGATTCCTACGAGCAGTACTTC	CASSQDRGDSYEQYF
-	TRBV5-4	TRBD2	17	TRBJ2-3	TGTGCCAGCAGCTCCCTTAGCGGGAAATGGCCCACAGATACGCAGTATTTT	CASSSLSGKWPTDTQYF
-	TRBV28	TRBD1	14	TRBJ2-5	TGTGCCAGCAGTTTAACCCTCGACAGGGCCACCCAGTACTTC	CASSLTLDRATQYF
few	TRBV5-1	TRBD2	17	TRBJ2-5	TGCGCCAGCAGCTTGCTGATCTATACCGGGACTACCGAGACCCAGTACTTC	CASSLLIYTGTTETQYF
few	TRBV5-1	TRBD2	15	TRBJ2-1	TGCGCCAGCAGAACTAGCGCTCTCAAAGGCAATGAGCAGTTCTTC	CASRTSALKGNEQFF
few	TRBV4-1	TRBD1	18	TRBJ1-2	TGCGCCAGCAGCCAAGAGCCTTGGACAGGGGGCGTGAGTTATGGCTACACCTTC	CASSQEPWTGGVSYGYTF
few	TRBV7-8	TRBD2	17	TRBJ2-1	TGTGCCAGCAGCTTATCTCCGGGACTAGACAGGTACAATGAGCAGTTCTTC	CASSLSPGLDRYNEQFF
-	TRBV27	-	19	TRBJ2-1	TGTGCCAGCAGTTTACGGACACGAAACACACACAACACACACAATGAGCAGTTCTTC	CASSLRTRNTHNTHNEQFF
-	TRBV5-6	TRBD2	17	TRBJ2-3	TGTGCCAGCAGCTATGGACTAGCGGGAGGGCTTACAGATACGCAGTATTTT	CASSYGLAGGLTDTQYF